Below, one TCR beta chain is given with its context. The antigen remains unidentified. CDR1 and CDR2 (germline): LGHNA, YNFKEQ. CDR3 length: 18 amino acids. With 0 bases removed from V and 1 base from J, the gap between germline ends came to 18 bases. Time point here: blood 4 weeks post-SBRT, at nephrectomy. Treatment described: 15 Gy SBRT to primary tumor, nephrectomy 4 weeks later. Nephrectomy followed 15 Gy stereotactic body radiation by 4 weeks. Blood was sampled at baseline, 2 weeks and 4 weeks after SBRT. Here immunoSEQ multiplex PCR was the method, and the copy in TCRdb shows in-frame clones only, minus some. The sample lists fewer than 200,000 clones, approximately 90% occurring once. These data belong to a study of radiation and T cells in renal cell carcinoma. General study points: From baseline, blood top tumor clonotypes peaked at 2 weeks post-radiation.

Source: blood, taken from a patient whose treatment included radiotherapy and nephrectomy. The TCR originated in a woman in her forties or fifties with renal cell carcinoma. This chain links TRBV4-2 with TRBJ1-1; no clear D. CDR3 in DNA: TGTGCCAGCAGCCAAGATACCCCCGGGCTATCAGAGAACACTGAAGCTTTCTTT. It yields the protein CASSQDTPGLSENTEAFF.